The next 28 T cell receptor beta chains were all read from a single sample in a study of T cell repertoires in ileal Crohn's disease. Clones were read by immunoSEQ multiplex PCR, and TCRdb kept only the in-frame ones, dropping some. The sample comprises some 17,000 clones, about 78% of which are singletons, and about 4% rests with the top ten. Noted time point: inflamed ileum from the surgical specimen. Sequenced sample: ileal tissue. Receptors originate from an adult with Crohn's disease.

The CDR3 coding sequence is TGCGCCAGCGCTGGCCACGACAGCCCATTATCCTACGAGCAGTACTTC. It translates to CASAGHDSPLSYEQYF. This chain joins TRBV5-1 and TRBJ2-7; maybe TRBD1 (5 bases). Trimming cost V 7 bases and J 1 base, with 21 bases left between them. The CDR3 covers 16 residues. Per the germline V gene, CDR1 is SGHRS and CDR2 is YFSETQ. Using reference TRBV5-1 and TRBJ2-7 for the parts outside the CDR3, the full variable domain is KAGVTQTPRYLIKTRGQQVTLSCSPISGHRSVSWYQQTPGQGLQFLFEYFSETQRNKGNFPGRFSGRQFSNSRSEMNVSTLELGDSALYLCASAGHDSPLSYEQYFGPGTRLTVT.

In the case of this clone: The germline gene is not matched at one end of the junction; a read error may be the cause. The V and J genes are TRBV5-1 and TRBJ1-2; D is perhaps TRBD1 (6 bases). The CDR3 is 16 residues long. Germline V gene sequence: CDR1 SGHRS, CDR2 YFSETQ. CDR3 in DNA: TGTGCCAGCAGCTTGGACAGCATAGCTGCTAACTATGGCTACACCTTC. It translates to CASSLDSIAANYGYTF.

The genes are TRBV4-2 and TRBJ2-7, with TRBD2 as a possible D gene (6 bases). CDR1 is LGHNA and CDR2 is YNFKEQ in the germline V gene. The CDR3 sequence is 16 residues long. V dropped 0 bases and J dropped 0 bases, with 12 bases sitting between them. The CDR3 coding sequence is TGTGCCAGCAGCCAAGATAGGGACTTGAGCTCCTACGAGCAGTACTTC. Amino acid sequence: CASSQDRDLSSYEQYF.

The rearrangement links TRBV4-1 to TRBJ2-2, with 7 bases identical to TRBD2. This CDR3 contains 18 residues. Germline V gene data show CDR1 as MGHRA and CDR2 as YSYEKL. The V gene end was trimmed by 0 bases and the J gene end by 4 bases; junction bases not matched to a gene: 11. CDR3 amino acids: CASSQDQRRGRITGELFF. The CDR3 nucleotides read TGCGCCAGCAGCCAAGACCAACGGCGGGGGAGGATCACCGGGGAGCTGTTTTTT.

The V and J genes are TRBV5-4 and TRBJ2-3; D remains ambiguous. This CDR3 spans 14 amino acids. V was clipped by 0 bases and J by 0 bases, with 5 bases between them. Germline V lookup: CDR1 SGHNT, CDR2 YYREEE (reference sequence). The CDR3 spells CASSLVSSTDTQYF. The CDR3 nucleotides read TGTGCCAGCAGCTTGGTTAGCAGCACAGATACGCAGTATTTT.

This clone was seen a handful of times. V is TRBV27 and J is TRBJ2-2, with D perhaps matching TRBD1 (6 bases). This CDR3 is built from 14 residues. The germline V and J ends were trimmed by 5 bases and 1 base, with 8 bases remaining between them. Germline assignment: CDR1 MNHEY and CDR2 SMNVEV (reference sequence). The CDR3: CASSMTGNTGELFF. The CDR3 DNA is TGTGCCAGCAGTATGACAGGGAACACCGGGGAGCTGTTTTTT.

V gene TRBV5-1 combines with J gene TRBJ1-2; D not certain. Deletions cut 0 bases from V and 5 bases from J, with 8 bases between. The CDR3 runs to 13 residues. Germline V gene data show CDR1 as SGHRS and CDR2 as YFSETQ. The CDR3 sequence is CASSLGTDYGYTF. CDR3 in DNA: TGCGCCAGCAGCTTGGGGACTGATTATGGCTACACCTTC.

Of note for this clone: Relative to the germline gene, one junction end is altered; a read error may explain this. The rearrangement joins TRBV29-1 to TRBJ2-5; 9 bases fit TRBD1. CDR1 and CDR2 (germline): SQVTM, ANQGSEA. The CDR3 loop spans 14 amino acids. The CDR3 here is CSVEEGQGGKTQYF. The CDR3 DNA is TGCAGCGTCGAAGAGGGACAGGGTGGAAAGACCCAGTACTTC.

This chain uses TRBV5-1 with TRBJ2-5; 10 bases are a match to TRBD2. The CDR3 spans 16 residues. Germline loops: CDR1 SGHRS, CDR2 YFSETQ. With V trimmed by 2 bases and J by 3 bases, 7 bases remained unmatched. The CDR3 loop is CASSFKSGRAEETQYF. The CDR3 bases are TGCGCCAGCAGCTTTAAAAGCGGGAGGGCGGAAGAGACCCAGTACTTC.

J is TRBJ2-7 and V is TRBV5-1; the match to TRBD2 covers 9 bases. CDR3 length: 14 amino acids. Germline V gene sequence: CDR1 SGHRS, CDR2 YFSETQ. V shed 6 bases and J 6 bases; nucleotides not matched to a gene: 10. CDR3 DNA: TGCGCCAGCACATCTGGCGGGGGGGCTTCCGAGCAGTACTTC. It is translated as CASTSGGGASEQYF. Drawing the rest from reference TRBV5-1 and TRBJ2-7, the complete variable domain is KAGVTQTPRYLIKTRGQQVTLSCSPISGHRSVSWYQQTPGQGLQFLFEYFSETQRNKGNFPGRFSGRQFSNSRSEMNVSTLELGDSALYLCASTSGGGASEQYFGPGTRLTVT.

This clone is medium-sized by share. V is TRBV7-9 and J is TRBJ1-3, with TRBD1 matching 10 bases. Unmatched junction bases numbered 5, after V lost 5 bases and J lost 4 bases. Germline V gene sequence: CDR1 SEHNR, CDR2 FQNEAQ (reference sequence). This CDR3 spans 15 amino acids. The CDR3 DNA reads TGTGCCAGCAGCCTTGGGACAGGGGACGGAAACACCATATATTTT. It encodes CASSLGTGDGNTIYF.

The chain is built from TRBV19 and TRBJ1-1; D is possibly TRBD1 (5 bases). In germline, CDR1 is LNHDA, CDR2 SQIVND (reference sequence). V lost 3 bases to trimming and J lost 4 bases, with 12 bases between them. The CDR3 runs to 14 residues. In DNA form, the CDR3 reads TGTGCCAGTAGTATCGGCAGGGCTAGCACTGAAGCTTTCTTT. It specifies CASSIGRASTEAFF.

Only a few counts were recorded for this clone. The chain joins TRBV19 to TRBJ1-2; no firm D call. CDR3 size: 10 residues. Germline V gene lookup returns CDR1 LNHDA and CDR2 SQIVND (reference sequence). V lost 5 bases and J 3 bases, leaving 1 base between the germline ends. The CDR3 protein is CASSDYGYTF. The CDR3 DNA follows: TGTGCCAGTAGTGACTATGGCTACACCTTC.

This clone came up once. This chain joins TRBV6-1 and TRBJ1-5; D is possibly TRBD1 (5 bases). There are 14 residues in the CDR3. Trimming stripped 2 bases from V and 9 bases from J, with 14 bases between. Per the germline V gene, CDR1 is MNHNS and CDR2 is SASEGT. The CDR3 protein is CASSEFQGNSPQHF. The CDR3 coding sequence is TGTGCCAGCAGTGAATTTCAGGGTAACTCGCCCCAGCATTTT.

Of note for this clone: The identical CDR3 is also encoded by other nucleotide sequences in the sample. The rearrangement uses TRBV5-1 and TRBJ1-1, with TRBD1 matching over 7 bases. In germline, CDR1 is SGHRS, CDR2 YFSETQ. The CDR3 is made up of 14 amino acids. J gave up 5 bases and V 0 bases, and 4 bases lay outside the gene matches. This CDR3 reads CASSLAGGGTEAFF. Here the CDR3 DNA reads TGCGCCAGCAGCTTGGCAGGGGGTGGGACTGAAGCTTTCTTT.

The chain uses TRBV6-5 and TRBJ2-7; D remains ambiguous. This CDR3 region has 14 residues. The germline CDR1 and CDR2 sequences are MNHEY and SVGAGI. Trimming took 5 bases from V and 5 from J, leaving 16 bases between them. The CDR3 here is CASSPWTSANEQYF. CDR3 in DNA: TGTGCCAGCAGTCCCTGGACGTCCGCTAACGAGCAGTACTTC.

The chain is built from TRBV5-1 and TRBJ2-5, with D unresolved. Germline V gene lookup returns CDR1 SGHRS and CDR2 YFSETQ. The CDR3 consists of 14 residues. V was trimmed by 0 bases and J by 0 bases, leaving 6 bases between them. Here the CDR3 DNA reads TGCGCCAGCAGCTTGGGGCAACACCAAGAGACCCAGTACTTC. It specifies CASSLGQHQETQYF. The complete variable domain, with remaining parts taken from reference TRBV5-1 and TRBJ2-5, reads KAGVTQTPRYLIKTRGQQVTLSCSPISGHRSVSWYQQTPGQGLQFLFEYFSETQRNKGNFPGRFSGRQFSNSRSEMNVSTLELGDSALYLCASSLGQHQETQYFGPGTRLLVL.

Worth noting for this clone: An end of the junction differs from the germline gene, which may be a read error. The chain couples TRBV27 to TRBJ1-2; TRBD1 agrees at 7 bases. The CDR3 contains 19 residues. The germline V gene encodes CDR1 MNHEY and CDR2 SMNVEV (reference sequence). The CDR3, as DNA: TGTGCCAGCAAAAGAGGGGGCTTTGTGAGCTACGAGTTCAAAGGAGGCTGCACCTTC. Protein product: CASKRGGFVSYEFKGGCTF.

The chain joins TRBV6-1 to TRBJ2-5; TRBD1 agrees at 8 bases. V shed 2 bases and J 5 bases; nucleotides not matched to a gene: 13. The CDR3 extends over 17 amino acids. CDR1 is MNHNS, CDR2 SASEGT, per germline. The CDR3 loop reads CASSERGFGQGQETQYF. The CDR3 region has the DNA TGTGCCAGCAGTGAAAGAGGTTTTGGACAGGGACAGGAGACCCAGTACTTC.

This chain connects TRBV4-2 to TRBJ2-1; 9 positions agree with TRBD2. Losses at the gene ends were 4 bases for V and 7 bases for J; bases not matched to a gene: 14. The CDR3 length is 17 residues. Germline V lookup: CDR1 LGHNA, CDR2 YNFKEQ. In DNA, the CDR3 is TGTGCCAGCAGCCCAGGGCGGGAGGGCGCCCTTACGAATGAGCAGTTCTTC. Amino acids: CASSPGREGALTNEQFF.

The V and J genes are TRBV5-6 and TRBJ2-1, with TRBD2 matching 7 bases. J was trimmed by 6 bases and V by 2 bases; bases with no gene match: 11. In germline, CDR1 is SGHDT, CDR2 YYEEEE. The CDR3 has 16 amino acids. The CDR3 sequence: CASSFVLTGTTNEQFF. The CDR3 region has the DNA TGTGCCAGCAGCTTTGTCCTCACGGGGACTACCAATGAGCAGTTCTTC.

This rearrangement joins TRBV27 to TRBJ1-4; D possibly corresponds to TRBD1 (6 bases). Trimming cost V 8 bases and J 2 bases, with 12 bases left between them. Germline V CDR1 and CDR2: MNHEY, SMNVEV (reference sequence). This CDR3 spans 14 amino acids. CDR3 nucleotides: TGTGCCAGCGCGGGGGGGGCTACTAATGAAAAACTGTTTTTT. It translates to CASAGGATNEKLFF.

J is TRBJ2-2 and V is TRBV23-1; 7 nucleotides match TRBD1. TRBV23-1 is an ORF; its function is uncertain. V was pared by 3 bases and J by 4 bases, with 5 bases of the junction left unmatched. The CDR3 is 15 residues long. The CDR3 bases are TGCGCCAGCAGTCATCGATACAGGGGCACCGGGGAGCTGTTTTTT. Translating gives CASSHRYRGTGELFF.

The chain has TRBV10-3 and TRBJ2-2; 9 positions match TRBD1. The CDR3 consists of 14 residues. V dropped 8 bases and J dropped 3; count of bases not matched to a gene: 4. The germline V gene encodes CDR1 ENHRY and CDR2 SYGVKD. The chain's CDR3 is CAISTGGDTGELFF. In nucleotides, the CDR3 is TGTGCCATCTCCACAGGGGGCGACACCGGGGAGCTGTTTTTT.

The CDR3: CASSSTSGGALGGELFF. DNA of the CDR3: TGCGCCAGCAGTTCGACTAGCGGGGGGGCATTAGGCGGGGAGCTGTTTTTT. The J gene is TRBJ2-2, the V gene TRBV10-2; TRBD2 aligns across 14 bases. This CDR3 is 17 amino acids long. Per the germline V gene, CDR1 is WSHSY and CDR2 is SAAADI. The V segment lost 5 bases and the J segment 7 bases; nucleotides outside the gene matches: 9.

The J gene is TRBJ2-5, the V gene TRBV5-1; 8 positions match TRBD1. The CDR3 totals 16 residues. The V and J ends lost 2 bases and 4 bases, in that order; junction bases with no gene match: 10. The V gene's germline CDR1 is SGHRS and CDR2 YFSETQ. The DNA for the CDR3 is TGCGCCAGCAGCTTTGGTGGGACCGGACAGGGAGAGACCCAGTACTTC. It yields the protein CASSFGGTGQGETQYF.

By share of the sample, this clone is medium-sized. The chain recombines TRBV2 with TRBJ2-7; TRBD1 aligns across 10 bases. CDR3 length equals 12 residues. The germline CDR1 and CDR2 sequences are SNHLY and FYNNEI. The V and J ends lost 10 bases and 6 bases, in that order; junction bases with no gene match: 6. This CDR3 reads CATTGQGSEQYF. CDR3 sequence (DNA): TGTGCCACCACGGGACAGGGGAGCGAGCAGTACTTC.

The genes are TRBV29-1 and TRBJ2-2, with D possibly matching TRBD2 (5 bases). CDR1 is SQVTM and CDR2 is ANQGSEA in the germline V gene. CDR3 size: 12 residues. V lost 7 bases to trimming and J lost 11 bases, with 17 bases between them. CDR3 DNA: TGCAGCGCATTAGCGATTGGCGAAGAGCTGTTTTTT. This translates into CSALAIGEELFF.